A selection of T cell receptor beta chains follows, all from one sample in a study of T cell repertoires in cytomegalovirus infection. What these receptors recognize is not known. Each CDR3 protein gets one entry after TCRdb re-called the reads with MiXCR. This sample has fewer than 70,000 distinct CDR3 sequences; around 28% occur once, and the top ten carry 45% to 75%. The material was CD8+ T cells from cultured PBMCs, obtained from culture after CMV antigen stimulation. The receptor source for this set is a human donor in good health (CMV status not recorded). Some clones in this sample may be carry-over from other donors' samples. Both conserved end residues are trimmed from each CDR3. Fields, in order: J gene, V gene, D gene, CDR3 protein. A D gene is named only where the DNA matches it firmly.

J gene: TRBJ1-2
V gene: TRBV13
D gene: -
CDR3 protein: ASSFPANYGYT

J gene: TRBJ2-5
V gene: TRBV20-1
D gene: TRBD1
CDR3 protein: SANRGRGETQY

J gene: TRBJ1-3
V gene: TRBV19
D gene: -
CDR3 protein: ASTIAGIANGNTIY

J gene: TRBJ2-2
V gene: TRBV12-5
D gene: -
CDR3 protein: ASGLVRVVDTGELF

J gene: TRBJ1-1
V gene: TRBV6-2/TRBV6-3
D gene: -
CDR3 protein: ASSLGESTEAF

J gene: TRBJ1-5
V gene: TRBV30
D gene: -
CDR3 protein: AWTMGGYNQPQH

J gene: TRBJ2-1
V gene: TRBV13
D gene: TRBD2
CDR3 protein: ASSLEASGGPSSYNEQF

J gene: TRBJ2-2
V gene: TRBV12-5
D gene: TRBD1
CDR3 protein: ASGNYRGTNTGELF

J gene: TRBJ1-5
V gene: TRBV12-3/TRBV12-4
D gene: TRBD1
CDR3 protein: ASRGQGNQPQH

J gene: TRBJ2-3
V gene: TRBV20-1
D gene: TRBD2
CDR3 protein: SARQSGNPRLPTDTQY

J gene: TRBJ2-2
V gene: TRBV7-9
D gene: -
CDR3 protein: ASALSGPNTGELF

J gene: TRBJ2-2
V gene: TRBV14
D gene: -
CDR3 protein: ASSVRTGELF

J gene: TRBJ2-5
V gene: TRBV25-1
D gene: -
CDR3 protein: ATQGYRQETQY

J gene: TRBJ1-1
V gene: TRBV2
D gene: -
CDR3 protein: ASSEGGNPNTEAF

J gene: TRBJ1-3
V gene: TRBV13
D gene: -
CDR3 protein: ASSLGSGYSGNTIY

J gene: TRBJ2-7
V gene: TRBV11-2
D gene: -
CDR3 protein: ATEKRRDEQY

J gene: TRBJ2-6
V gene: TRBV7-3
D gene: -
CDR3 protein: ASSTSGFSGANVLT

J gene: TRBJ2-7
V gene: TRBV27
D gene: -
CDR3 protein: ASTYPPNSYEQY

J gene: TRBJ1-5
V gene: TRBV27
D gene: -
CDR3 protein: ASSLNRGNQPQH

J gene: TRBJ2-2
V gene: TRBV28
D gene: -
CDR3 protein: ASSQTTGPTGGELF

J gene: TRBJ1-1
V gene: TRBV19
D gene: -
CDR3 protein: ASSSGQNTEAF

J gene: TRBJ2-5
V gene: TRBV7-9
D gene: -
CDR3 protein: ASSPYVGGLETQY

J gene: TRBJ1-1
V gene: TRBV6-1
D gene: -
CDR3 protein: ASSEGLGMNTEAF

J gene: TRBJ1-5
V gene: TRBV3-1
D gene: -
CDR3 protein: ASSQSGGSNQPQH

J gene: TRBJ2-3
V gene: TRBV7-2
D gene: -
CDR3 protein: ASSFGVPDTQY

J gene: TRBJ1-2
V gene: TRBV27
D gene: TRBD1
CDR3 protein: ASSLTGTGRGYT

J gene: TRBJ2-7
V gene: TRBV4-1
D gene: -
CDR3 protein: ASSQDKGPSYEQY

J gene: TRBJ2-2
V gene: TRBV7-9
D gene: -
CDR3 protein: ASSPGQDTGELF

J gene: TRBJ2-1
V gene: TRBV7-8
D gene: TRBD2
CDR3 protein: ASSSFSGSSYNEQF